These 8 T cell receptor beta chains came from one sample sequenced in a study of neurological immune-mediated disorders. TCRdb reprocessed the 5' RACE reads with MiXCR, giving one entry per CDR3 protein. The sample includes fewer than 40,000 distinct CDR3 sequences, around 6% seen only once; the top ten take more than 2%. Material: CD4+ T cells from blood. The receptors stem from a woman in her forties or fifties in good health.

There are many counts of this clonotype. V and J are TRBV10-3 and TRBJ1-2, with TRBD1 as a possible D gene (5 bases). CDR1 ENHRY and CDR2 SYGVKD come from the germline V gene. The CDR3 spans 14 residues. V gave up 11 bases and J gave up 2 bases, with 18 bases separating them. Here the CDR3 reads CASNGGIGNYGYTF. The CDR3 nucleotides are TGTGCCTCCAACGGGGGTATAGGAAACTATGGCTACACCTTC.

This clonotype rates as medium-sized. This chain connects TRBV14 to TRBJ2-3; no clear D gene. V was shortened by 0 bases and J by 2 bases, with 3 bases between the two germline ends. Germline values: CDR1 SGHDN, CDR2 FVKESK. This CDR3 contains 13 residues. The CDR3 is CASSQDPTDTQYF. The CDR3, as DNA: TGTGCCAGCAGCCAAGATCCCACAGATACGCAGTATTTT.

This clonotype was recorded many times. CDR3 residues: CATNLGDPYNEQFF. The CDR3 DNA follows: TGTGCCACCAATCTGGGGGATCCCTACAATGAGCAGTTCTTC. The genes are TRBV28 and TRBJ2-1; D might be TRBD1 or TRBD2, each matching 5 bases. The germline CDR1 and CDR2 sequences are MDHEN and SYDVKM. CDR3 size: 14 residues. The V gene lost 10 bases and the J gene lost 2 bases, with 15 bases spanning the gap.

This clonotype was detected ten times or more. This sequence joins TRBV5-5 and TRBJ1-5; no clear D. The germline gives CDR1 SGHKS, CDR2 YYEKEE (reference sequence). This CDR3 contains 16 residues. Trimming left V 2 bases short and J 2 bases short, with 14 bases between. The CDR3 region is CASSLNSEVGNQPQHF. CDR3 bases: TGTGCCAGCAGCTTAAACAGCGAGGTGGGCAATCAGCCCCAGCATTTT.

The V gene is TRBV7-7, the J gene TRBJ2-5, with TRBD2 matching 14 bases. The CDR3 extends over 16 amino acids. With 4 bases clipped from V and 4 bases from J, the junction kept 5 bases outside the gene matches. The germline gives CDR1 SSHAT, CDR2 FNYEAQ (reference sequence). CDR3 DNA: TGTGCCAGCAGCTGGGGGACTAGCGGGAGTGCAGAGACCCAGTACTTC. Translation gives CASSWGTSGSAETQYF. Full variable domain (outside the CDR3, taken from reference TRBV7-7 and TRBJ2-5): GAGVSQSPRYKVTKRGQDVTLRCDPISSHATLYWYQQALGQGPEFLTYFNYEAQPDKSGLPSDRFSAERPEGSISTLTIQRTEQRDSAMYRCASSWGTSGSAETQYFGPGTRLLVL.

This clonotype was counted at least ten times. This chain links TRBV7-2 with TRBJ2-1, with D perhaps matching TRBD1 or TRBD2 (5 bases each). The V end lost 5 bases, the J end lost 0 bases, and 17 bases lay between the germline ends. The CDR3 sequence is 17 residues long. Germline V lookup: CDR1 SGHTA, CDR2 FQGNSA. This chain's CDR3 is CASSPRGTESSYNEQFF. As DNA, the CDR3 is TGTGCCAGCAGCCCAAGAGGGACGGAGAGCTCCTACAATGAGCAGTTCTTC. The complete variable domain, with remaining parts taken from reference TRBV7-2 and TRBJ2-1, reads GAGVSQSPSNKVTEKGKDVELRCDPISGHTALYWYRQSLGQGLEFLIYFQGNSAPDKSGLPSDRFSAERTGGSVSTLTIQRTQQEDSAVYLCASSPRGTESSYNEQFFGPGTRLTVL.

This clonotype was seen at least ten times. The CDR3 DNA reads as TGTGCCAGCAGTTGGACAGGCCGGACTGAAGCTTTCTTT. Translation gives CASSWTGRTEAFF. The gene calls are TRBV12-3 or TRBV12-4 and TRBJ1-1; 7 nucleotides agree with TRBD1. The trim removed 4 bases at V and 5 bases at J, leaving 4 bases unmatched. CDR3 length equals 13 residues.

The sample holds many counts of this clonotype. The chain has TRBV20-1 and TRBJ1-1; 8 bases fit TRBD1. The CDR3 is made up of 13 amino acids. In germline, CDR1 is DFQATT, CDR2 SNEGSKA (reference sequence). Trimming removed 7 bases from V and 0 bases from J; junction bases left unmatched: 4. In nucleotides, the CDR3 is TGCAGTGTCCAGGGGGCGATGAACACTGAAGCTTTCTTT. The encoded protein is CSVQGAMNTEAFF.